What follows is one T cell receptor (beta chain) and its context. Trimming took 2 bases from V and 1 from J; bases not matched to a gene: 7. This CDR3 comprises 16 residues. The germline V gene encodes CDR1 SGHVS and CDR2 FNYEAQ. These data originate in a study of shared clonotypes between healthy human individuals. Turning to the study itself: The composition of the donors was a couple of women and a few men aged 18 to 49. Per donor, three plates held CD4 naive cells, three held CD4 memory, two held CD8 naive and one held CD8 memory.

From CD4+ cells came CD45RA+ naive and CD45RA-negative memory subsets. Sequenced by immunoSEQ multiplex PCR; TCRdb stores in-frame clones only, minus some. The data show about 1.5 million clones, over 95% seen once. The clonotype comes from a man younger than 40 in good health. The sequenced material came from naive CD4+ T cells sorted from blood. The subset denotes: CD45RA+ positively selected. V gene TRBV7-6 combines with J gene TRBJ1-1; 7 bases agree with TRBD1. The CDR3 protein is CASSLYRDRPNTEAFF. DNA of the CDR3: TGTGCCAGCAGCTTATACCGGGACAGACCGAACACTGAAGCTTTCTTT.